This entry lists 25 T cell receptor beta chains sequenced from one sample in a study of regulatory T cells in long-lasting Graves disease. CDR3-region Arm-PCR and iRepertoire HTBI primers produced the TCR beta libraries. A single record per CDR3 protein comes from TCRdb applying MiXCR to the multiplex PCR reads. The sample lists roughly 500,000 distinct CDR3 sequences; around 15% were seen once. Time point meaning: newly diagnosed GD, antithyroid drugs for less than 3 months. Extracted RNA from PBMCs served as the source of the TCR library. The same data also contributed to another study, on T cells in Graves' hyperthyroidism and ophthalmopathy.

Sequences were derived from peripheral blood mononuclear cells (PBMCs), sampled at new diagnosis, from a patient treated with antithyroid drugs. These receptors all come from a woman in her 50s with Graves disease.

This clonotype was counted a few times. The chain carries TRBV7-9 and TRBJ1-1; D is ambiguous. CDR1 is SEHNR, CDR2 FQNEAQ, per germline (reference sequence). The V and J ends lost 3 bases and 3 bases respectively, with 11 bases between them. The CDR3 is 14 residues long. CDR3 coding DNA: TGTGCCAGCAGCTTGGCGGGGAGGCACACTGAAGCTTTCTTT. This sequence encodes CASSLAGRHTEAFF.

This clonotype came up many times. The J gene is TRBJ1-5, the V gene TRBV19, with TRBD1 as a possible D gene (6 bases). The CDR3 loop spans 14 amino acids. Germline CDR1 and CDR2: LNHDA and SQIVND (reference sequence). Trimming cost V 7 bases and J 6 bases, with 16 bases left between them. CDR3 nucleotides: TGTGCCAGTACGGACAGTCCGGTCGGTCAGCCCCAGCATTTT. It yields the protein CASTDSPVGQPQHF. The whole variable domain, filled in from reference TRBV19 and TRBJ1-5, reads DGGITQSPKYLFRKEGQNVTLSCEQNLNHDAMYWYRQDPGQGLRLIYYSQIVNDFQKGDIAEGYSVSREKKESFPLTVTSAQKNPTAFYLCASTDSPVGQPQHFGDGTRLSIL.

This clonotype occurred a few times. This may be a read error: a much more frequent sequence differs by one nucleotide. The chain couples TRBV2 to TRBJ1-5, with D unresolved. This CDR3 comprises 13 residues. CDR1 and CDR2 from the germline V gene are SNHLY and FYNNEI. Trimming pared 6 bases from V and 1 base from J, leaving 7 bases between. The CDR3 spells CASSVQSNQPQHF. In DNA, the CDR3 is TGTGCCAGCAGCGTACAGAGCAATCAGCCCCAGCATTTT.

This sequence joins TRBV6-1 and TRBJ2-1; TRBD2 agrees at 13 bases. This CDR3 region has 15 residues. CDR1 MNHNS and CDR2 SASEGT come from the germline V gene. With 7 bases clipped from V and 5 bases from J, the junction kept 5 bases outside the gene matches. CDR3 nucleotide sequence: TGTGCCAGCACCTTGGGGACTAGCGGGAACAATGAGCAGTTCTTC. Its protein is CASTLGTSGNNEQFF.

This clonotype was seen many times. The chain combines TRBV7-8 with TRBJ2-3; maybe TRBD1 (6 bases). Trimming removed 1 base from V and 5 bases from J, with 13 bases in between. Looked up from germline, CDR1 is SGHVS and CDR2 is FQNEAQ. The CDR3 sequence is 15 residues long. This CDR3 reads CASSLVSRGGDTQYF. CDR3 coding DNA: TGTGCCAGCAGCTTAGTTTCCAGGGGCGGAGATACGCAGTATTTT.

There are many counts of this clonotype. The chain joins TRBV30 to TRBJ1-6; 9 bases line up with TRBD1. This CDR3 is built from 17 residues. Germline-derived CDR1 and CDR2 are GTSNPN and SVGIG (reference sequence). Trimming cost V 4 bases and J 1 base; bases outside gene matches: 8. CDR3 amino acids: CAWKKGQGESYNSPLHF. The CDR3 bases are TGTGCCTGGAAAAAGGGACAGGGTGAATCCTATAATTCACCCCTCCACTTT. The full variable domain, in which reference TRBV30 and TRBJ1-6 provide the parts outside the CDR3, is SQTIHQWPATLVQPVGSPLSLECTVEGTSNPNLYWYRQAAGRGLQLLFYSVGIGQISSEVPQNLSASRPQDRQFILSSKKLLLSDSGFYLCAWKKGQGESYNSPLHFGNGTRLTVT.

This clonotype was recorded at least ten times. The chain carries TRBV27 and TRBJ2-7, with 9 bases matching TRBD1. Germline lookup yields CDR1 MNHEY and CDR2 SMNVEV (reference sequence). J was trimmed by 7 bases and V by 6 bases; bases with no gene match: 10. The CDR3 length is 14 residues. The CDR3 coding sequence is TGTGCCAGCAGCACCGGGACAGGGCTCGGGGAGCAGTACTTC. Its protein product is CASSTGTGLGEQYF.

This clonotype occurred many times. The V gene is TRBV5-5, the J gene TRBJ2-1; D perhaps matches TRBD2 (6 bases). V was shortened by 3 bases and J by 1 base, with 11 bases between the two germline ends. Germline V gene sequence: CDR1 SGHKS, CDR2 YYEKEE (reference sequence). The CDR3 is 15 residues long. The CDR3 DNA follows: TGTGCCAGCAGCTCCAGAGGACTATCCTACAATGAGCAGTTCTTC. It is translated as CASSSRGLSYNEQFF.

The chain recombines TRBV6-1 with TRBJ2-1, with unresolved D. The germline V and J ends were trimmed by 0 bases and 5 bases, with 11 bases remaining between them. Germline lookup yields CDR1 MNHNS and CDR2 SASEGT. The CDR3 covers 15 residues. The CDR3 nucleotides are TGTGCCAGCAGTGAAGCTTGGTTACAAAACAATGAGCAGTTCTTC. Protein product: CASSEAWLQNNEQFF.

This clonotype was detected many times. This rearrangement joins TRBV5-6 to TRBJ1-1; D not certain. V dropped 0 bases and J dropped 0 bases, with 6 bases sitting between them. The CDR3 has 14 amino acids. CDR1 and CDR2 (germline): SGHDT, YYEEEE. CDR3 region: CASSLGMVNTEAFF. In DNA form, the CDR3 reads TGTGCCAGCAGCTTGGGTATGGTGAACACTGAAGCTTTCTTT.

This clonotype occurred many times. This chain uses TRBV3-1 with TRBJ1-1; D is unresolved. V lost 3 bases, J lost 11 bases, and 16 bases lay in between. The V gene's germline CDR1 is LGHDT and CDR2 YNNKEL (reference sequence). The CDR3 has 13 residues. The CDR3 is CASSHTGKVSAFF. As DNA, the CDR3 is TGTGCCAGCAGCCACACCGGGAAGGTGAGCGCTTTCTTT.

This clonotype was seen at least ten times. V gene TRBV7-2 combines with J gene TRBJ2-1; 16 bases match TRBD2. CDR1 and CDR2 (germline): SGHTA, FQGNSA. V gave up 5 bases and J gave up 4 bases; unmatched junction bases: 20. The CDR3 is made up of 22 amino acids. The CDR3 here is CASSPAIGTSGRATTFYNEQFF. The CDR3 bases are TGTGCCAGCAGCCCCGCCATCGGGACTAGCGGGAGGGCCACGACTTTTTACAATGAGCAGTTCTTC. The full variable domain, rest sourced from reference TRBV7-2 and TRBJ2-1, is GAGVSQSPSNKVTEKGKDVELRCDPISGHTALYWYRQSLGQGLEFLIYFQGNSAPDKSGLPSDRFSAERTGGSVSTLTIQRTQQEDSAVYLCASSPAIGTSGRATTFYNEQFFGPGTRLTVL.

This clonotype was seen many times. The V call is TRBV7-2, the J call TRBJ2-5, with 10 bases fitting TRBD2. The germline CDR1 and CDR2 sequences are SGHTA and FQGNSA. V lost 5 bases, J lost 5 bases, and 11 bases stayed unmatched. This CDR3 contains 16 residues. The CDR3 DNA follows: TGTGCCAGCAGCGGACACCTAGCGGGAGTGAGGGAGACCCAGTACTTC. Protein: CASSGHLAGVRETQYF.

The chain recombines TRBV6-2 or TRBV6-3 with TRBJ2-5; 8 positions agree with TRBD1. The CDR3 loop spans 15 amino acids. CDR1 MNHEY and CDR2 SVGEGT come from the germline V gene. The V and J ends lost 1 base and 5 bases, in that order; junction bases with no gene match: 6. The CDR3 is CASSYFAAGGETQYF. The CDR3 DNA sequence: TGTGCCAGCAGTTACTTCGCGGCAGGGGGCGAGACCCAGTACTTC.

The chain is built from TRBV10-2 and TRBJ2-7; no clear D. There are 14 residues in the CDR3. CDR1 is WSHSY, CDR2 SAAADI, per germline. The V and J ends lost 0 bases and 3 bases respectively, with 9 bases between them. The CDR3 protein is CASSESGRNYEQYF. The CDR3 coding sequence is TGCGCCAGCAGTGAGTCCGGTAGGAACTACGAGCAGTACTTC.

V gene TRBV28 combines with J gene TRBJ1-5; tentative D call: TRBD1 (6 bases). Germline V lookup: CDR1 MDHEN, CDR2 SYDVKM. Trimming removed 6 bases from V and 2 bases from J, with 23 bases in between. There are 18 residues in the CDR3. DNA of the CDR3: TGTGCCAGCAGCCCCGCTTCGACAGGTACATGGGGCAATCAGCCCCAGCATTTT. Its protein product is CASSPASTGTWGNQPQHF.

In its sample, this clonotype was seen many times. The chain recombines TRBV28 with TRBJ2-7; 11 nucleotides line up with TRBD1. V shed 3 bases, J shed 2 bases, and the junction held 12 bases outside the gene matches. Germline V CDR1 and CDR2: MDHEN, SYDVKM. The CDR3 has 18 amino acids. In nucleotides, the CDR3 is TGTGCCAGCAGTTTCCAATTGGGGGGGACAGGGGGTACCTACGAGCAGTACTTC. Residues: CASSFQLGGTGGTYEQYF. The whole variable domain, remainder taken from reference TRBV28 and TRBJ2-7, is DVKVTQSSRYLVKRTGEKVFLECVQDMDHENMFWYRQDPGLGLRLIYFSYDVKMKEKGDIPEGYSVSREKKERFSLILESASTNQTSMYLCASSFQLGGTGGTYEQYFGPGTRLTVT.

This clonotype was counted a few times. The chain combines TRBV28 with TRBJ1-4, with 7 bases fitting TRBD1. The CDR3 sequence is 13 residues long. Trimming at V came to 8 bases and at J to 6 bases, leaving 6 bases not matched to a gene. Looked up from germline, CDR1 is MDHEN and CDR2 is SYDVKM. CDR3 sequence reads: CASSRTGHEKLFF. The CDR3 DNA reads TGTGCCAGCTCCAGGACAGGTCATGAAAAACTGTTTTTT. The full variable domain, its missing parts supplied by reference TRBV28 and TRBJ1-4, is DVKVTQSSRYLVKRTGEKVFLECVQDMDHENMFWYRQDPGLGLRLIYFSYDVKMKEKGDIPEGYSVSREKKERFSLILESASTNQTSMYLCASSRTGHEKLFFGSGTQLSVL.

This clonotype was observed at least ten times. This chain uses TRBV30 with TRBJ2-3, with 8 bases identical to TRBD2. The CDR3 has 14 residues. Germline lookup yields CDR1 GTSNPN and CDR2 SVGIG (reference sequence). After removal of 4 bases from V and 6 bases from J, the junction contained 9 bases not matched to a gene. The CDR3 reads CAWIRGSGADTQYF. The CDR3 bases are TGTGCCTGGATTCGGGGTAGCGGGGCGGATACGCAGTATTTT.

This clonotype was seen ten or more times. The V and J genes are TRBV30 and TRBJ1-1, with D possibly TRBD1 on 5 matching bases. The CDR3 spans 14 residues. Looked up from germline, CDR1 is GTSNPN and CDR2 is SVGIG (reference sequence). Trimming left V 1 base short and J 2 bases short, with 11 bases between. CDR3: CAWSDRQGNTEAFF. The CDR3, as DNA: TGTGCCTGGAGTGACCGCCAGGGAAACACTGAAGCTTTCTTT.

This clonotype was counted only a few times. The CDR3 DNA follows: TGTGCCAGCAGTTTCCTATCGCCCGGGACAGGGGGCGCTGGGCAGTACTTC. Translating gives CASSFLSPGTGGAGQYF. J is TRBJ2-7 and V is TRBV12-3 or TRBV12-4; 12 bases fit TRBD1. With 3 bases clipped from V and 9 bases from J, the junction kept 15 bases outside the gene matches. There are 17 residues in the CDR3.

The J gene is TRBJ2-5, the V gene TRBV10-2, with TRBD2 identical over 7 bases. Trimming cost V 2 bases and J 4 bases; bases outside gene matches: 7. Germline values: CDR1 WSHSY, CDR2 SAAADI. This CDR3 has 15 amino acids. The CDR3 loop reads CASSEQAGITETQYF. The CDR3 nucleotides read TGCGCCAGCAGTGAGCAAGCGGGAATTACAGAGACCCAGTACTTC.

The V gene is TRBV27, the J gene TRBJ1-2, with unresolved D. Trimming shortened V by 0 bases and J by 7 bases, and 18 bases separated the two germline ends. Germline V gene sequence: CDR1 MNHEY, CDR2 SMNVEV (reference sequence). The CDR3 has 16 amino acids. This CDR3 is CASSLSSAAVRSGYTF. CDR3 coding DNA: TGTGCCAGCAGTTTATCGAGCGCGGCCGTTCGTTCTGGCTACACCTTC.

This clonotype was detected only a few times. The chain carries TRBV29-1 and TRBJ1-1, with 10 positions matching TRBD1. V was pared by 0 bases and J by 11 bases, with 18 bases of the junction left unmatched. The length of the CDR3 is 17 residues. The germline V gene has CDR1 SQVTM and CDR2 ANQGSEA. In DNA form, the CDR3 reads TGCAGCGTTGAAGATGTAGGGGCGGGACAGGGGCGGTCGGAGGCTTTCTTT. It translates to CSVEDVGAGQGRSEAFF.

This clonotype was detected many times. Written as DNA, the CDR3 is TGTGCCAGCAGGACCGGGACGGGGAATTCACCCCTCCACTTT. This translates into CASRTGTGNSPLHF. The J gene is TRBJ1-6, the V gene TRBV28, with D possibly TRBD1 on 5 matching bases. CDR3 length: 14 amino acids. With 6 bases removed from V and 7 bases from J, the gap between germline ends came to 13 bases. Per germline, CDR1 MDHEN and CDR2 SYDVKM.